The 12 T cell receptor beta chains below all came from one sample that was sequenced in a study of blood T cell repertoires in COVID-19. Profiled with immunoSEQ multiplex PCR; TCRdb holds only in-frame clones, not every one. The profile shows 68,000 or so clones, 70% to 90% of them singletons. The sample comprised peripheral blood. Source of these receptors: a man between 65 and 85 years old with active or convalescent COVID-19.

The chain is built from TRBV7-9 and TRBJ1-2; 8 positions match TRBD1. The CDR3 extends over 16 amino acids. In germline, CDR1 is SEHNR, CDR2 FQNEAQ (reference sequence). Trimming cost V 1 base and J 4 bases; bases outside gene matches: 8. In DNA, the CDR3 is TGTGCCAGCAGCTTAGGCACAGGGGGGCCTCTCTATGGCTACACCTTC. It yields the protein CASSLGTGGPLYGYTF.

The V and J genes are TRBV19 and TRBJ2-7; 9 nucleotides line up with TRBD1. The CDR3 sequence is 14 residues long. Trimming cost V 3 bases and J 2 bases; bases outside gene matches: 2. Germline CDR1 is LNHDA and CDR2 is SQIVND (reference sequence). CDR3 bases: TGTGCCAGTAGTATGGGACAGGGTCCCTACGAGCAGTACTTC. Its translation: CASSMGQGPYEQYF.

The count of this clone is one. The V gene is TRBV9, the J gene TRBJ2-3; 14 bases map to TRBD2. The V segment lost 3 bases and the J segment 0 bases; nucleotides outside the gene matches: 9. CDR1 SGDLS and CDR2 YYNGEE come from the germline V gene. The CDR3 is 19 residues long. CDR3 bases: TGTGCCAGCAGCGAGAGAGGACTAGCGGGAGGAGGTAGCACAGATACGCAGTATTTT. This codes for CASSERGLAGGGSTDTQYF. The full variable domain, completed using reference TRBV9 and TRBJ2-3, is DSGVTQTPKHLITATGQRVTLRCSPRSGDLSVYWYQQSLDQGLQFLIQYYNGEERAKGNILERFSAQQFPDLHSELNLSSLELGDSALYFCASSERGLAGGGSTDTQYFGPGTRLTVL.

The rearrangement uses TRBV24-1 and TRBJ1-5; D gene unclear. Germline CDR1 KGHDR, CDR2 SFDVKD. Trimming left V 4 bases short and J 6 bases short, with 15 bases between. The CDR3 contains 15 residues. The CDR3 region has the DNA TGTGCCACCAGTGACCCTGCGTCTTTTGGTCAGCCCCAGCATTTT. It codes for CATSDPASFGQPQHF.

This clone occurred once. This CDR3 is CATQLGRNEQFF. The DNA of the CDR3 is TGTGCCACCCAACTAGGAAGGAATGAGCAGTTCTTC. The V gene is TRBV27, the J gene TRBJ2-1, with D perhaps matching TRBD2 (5 bases). The CDR3 consists of 12 residues. V dropped 10 bases and J dropped 7 bases, with 14 bases sitting between them. Germline CDR1 is MNHEY and CDR2 is SMNVEV (reference sequence).

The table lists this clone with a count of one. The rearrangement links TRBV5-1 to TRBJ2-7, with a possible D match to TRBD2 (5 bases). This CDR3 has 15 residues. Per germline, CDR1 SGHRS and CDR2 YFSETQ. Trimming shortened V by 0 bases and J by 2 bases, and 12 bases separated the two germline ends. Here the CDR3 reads CASSLAWAGTYEQYF. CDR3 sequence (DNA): TGCGCCAGCAGCTTGGCGTGGGCGGGTACCTACGAGCAGTACTTC.

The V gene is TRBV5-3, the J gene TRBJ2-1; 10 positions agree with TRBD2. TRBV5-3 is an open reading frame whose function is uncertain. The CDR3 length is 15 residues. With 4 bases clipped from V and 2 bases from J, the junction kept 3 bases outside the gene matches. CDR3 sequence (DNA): TGTGCCAGAAGCCTAGCGGGGGAAGCCTACAATGAGCAGTTCTTC. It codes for CARSLAGEAYNEQFF.

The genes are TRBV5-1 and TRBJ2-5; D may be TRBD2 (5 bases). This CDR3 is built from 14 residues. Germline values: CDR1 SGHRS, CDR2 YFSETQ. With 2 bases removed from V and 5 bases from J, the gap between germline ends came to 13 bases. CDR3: CASSLDGEGETQYF. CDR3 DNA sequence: TGCGCCAGCAGCTTAGACGGGGAAGGGGAGACCCAGTACTTC.

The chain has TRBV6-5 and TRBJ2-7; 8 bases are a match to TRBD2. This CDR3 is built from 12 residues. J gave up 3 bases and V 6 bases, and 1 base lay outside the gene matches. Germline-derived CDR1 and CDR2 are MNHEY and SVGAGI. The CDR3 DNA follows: TGTGCCAGCAGGGGACTAGGCTACGAGCAGTACTTC. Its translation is CASRGLGYEQYF.

The CDR3 spells CASSLAGKSNSPLHF. DNA for the CDR3: TGTGCCAGCAGCTTAGCAGGGAAGAGCAACTCACCCCTCCACTTT. The chain joins TRBV11-2 to TRBJ1-6; the D gene is possibly TRBD1 (5 bases). Looked up from germline, CDR1 is SGHAT and CDR2 is FQNNGV. V was clipped by 1 base and J by 10 bases, with 14 bases between them. This CDR3 contains 15 residues. Full variable domain (remainder filled in from reference TRBV11-2 and TRBJ1-6): EAGVAQSPRYKIIEKRQSVAFWCNPISGHATLYWYQQILGQGPKLLIQFQNNGVVDDSQLPKDRFSAERLKGVDSTLKIQPAKLEDSAVYLCASSLAGKSNSPLHFGNGTRLTVT.

Written as DNA, the CDR3 is TGTGCCACCAGTGATGACCGGGACAACTCCTACGAGCAGTACTTC. Amino acid sequence: CATSDDRDNSYEQYF. V gene TRBV24-1 combines with J gene TRBJ2-7; tentatively, D is TRBD1 (6 bases). The germline V gene encodes CDR1 KGHDR and CDR2 SFDVKD. The CDR3 is 15 amino acids. V shed 3 bases and J shed 0 bases, with 11 bases lying between them.

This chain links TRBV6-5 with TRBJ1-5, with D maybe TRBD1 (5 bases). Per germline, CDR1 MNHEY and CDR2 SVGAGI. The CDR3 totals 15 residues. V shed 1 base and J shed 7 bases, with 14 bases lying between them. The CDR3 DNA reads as TGTGCCAGCAGTTACTGGAGCAAACGGGGGCAGCCCCAGCATTTT. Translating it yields CASSYWSKRGQPQHF.